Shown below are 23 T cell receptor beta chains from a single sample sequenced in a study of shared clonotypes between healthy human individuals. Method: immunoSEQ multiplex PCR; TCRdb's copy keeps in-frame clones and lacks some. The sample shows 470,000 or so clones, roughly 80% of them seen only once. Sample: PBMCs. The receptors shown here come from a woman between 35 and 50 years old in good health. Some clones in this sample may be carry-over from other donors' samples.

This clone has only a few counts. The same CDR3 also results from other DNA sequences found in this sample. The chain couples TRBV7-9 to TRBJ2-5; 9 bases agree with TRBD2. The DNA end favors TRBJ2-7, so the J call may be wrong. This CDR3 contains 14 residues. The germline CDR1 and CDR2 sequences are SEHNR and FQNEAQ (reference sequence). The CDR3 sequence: CASSHSGSINEQYF. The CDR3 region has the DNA TGTGCCAGCAGCCATAGCGGGAGTATCAACGAGCAGTACTTC.

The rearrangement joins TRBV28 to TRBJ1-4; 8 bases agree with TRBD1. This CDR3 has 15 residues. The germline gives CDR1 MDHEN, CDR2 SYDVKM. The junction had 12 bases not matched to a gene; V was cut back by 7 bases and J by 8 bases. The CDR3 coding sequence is TGTGCCAGCACCACCCTCGGACAGGGCGTAGAAAAACTGTTTTTT. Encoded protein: CASTTLGQGVEKLFF. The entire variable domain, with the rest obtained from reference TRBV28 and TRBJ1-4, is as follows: DVKVTQSSRYLVKRTGEKVFLECVQDMDHENMFWYRQDPGLGLRLIYFSYDVKMKEKGDIPEGYSVSREKKERFSLILESASTNQTSMYLCASTTLGQGVEKLFFGSGTQLSVL.

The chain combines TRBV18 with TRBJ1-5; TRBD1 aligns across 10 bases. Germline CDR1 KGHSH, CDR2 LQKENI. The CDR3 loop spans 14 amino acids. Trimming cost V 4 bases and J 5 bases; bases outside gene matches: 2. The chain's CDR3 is CASSQGTGDQPQHF. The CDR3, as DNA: TGTGCCAGCTCACAGGGGACAGGGGATCAGCCCCAGCATTTT.

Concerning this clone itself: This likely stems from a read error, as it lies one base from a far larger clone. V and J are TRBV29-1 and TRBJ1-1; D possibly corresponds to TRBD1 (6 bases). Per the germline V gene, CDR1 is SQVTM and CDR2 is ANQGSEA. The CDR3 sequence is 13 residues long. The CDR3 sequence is CGAYRDKDAEAFF. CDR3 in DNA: TGCGGCGCTTACCGGGACAAGGATGCTGAAGCTTTCTTT.

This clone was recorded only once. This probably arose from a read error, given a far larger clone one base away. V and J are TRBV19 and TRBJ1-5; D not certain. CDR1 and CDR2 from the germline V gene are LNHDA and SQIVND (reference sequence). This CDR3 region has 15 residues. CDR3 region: CASSIMALTHQHQHF. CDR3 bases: TGTGCCAGTAGTATAATGGCCCTGACCCATCAGCACCAGCATTTT.

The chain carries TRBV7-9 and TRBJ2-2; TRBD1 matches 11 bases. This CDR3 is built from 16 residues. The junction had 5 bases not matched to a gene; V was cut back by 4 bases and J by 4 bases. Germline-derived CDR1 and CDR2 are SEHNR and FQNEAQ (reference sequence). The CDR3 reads CASSWAGTGGTGELFF. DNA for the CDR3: TGTGCCAGCAGCTGGGCCGGGACAGGGGGCACCGGGGAGCTGTTTTTT.

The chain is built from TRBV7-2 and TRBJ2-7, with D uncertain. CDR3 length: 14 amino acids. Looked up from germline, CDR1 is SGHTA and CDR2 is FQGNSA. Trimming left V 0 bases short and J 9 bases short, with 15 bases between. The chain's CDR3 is CASSLALEVAGQYF. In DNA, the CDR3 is TGTGCCAGCAGCTTAGCCCTGGAAGTGGCCGGGCAGTACTTC.

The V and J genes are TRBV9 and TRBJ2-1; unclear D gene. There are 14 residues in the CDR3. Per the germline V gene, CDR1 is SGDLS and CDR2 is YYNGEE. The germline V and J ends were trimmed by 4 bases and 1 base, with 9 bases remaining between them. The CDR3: CASSPVSSYNEQFF. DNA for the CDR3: TGTGCCAGCAGCCCCGTTAGTTCCTACAATGAGCAGTTCTTC. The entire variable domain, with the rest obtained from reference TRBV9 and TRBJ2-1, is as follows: DSGVTQTPKHLITATGQRVTLRCSPRSGDLSVYWYQQSLDQGLQFLIQYYNGEERAKGNILERFSAQQFPDLHSELNLSSLELGDSALYFCASSPVSSYNEQFFGPGTRLTVL.

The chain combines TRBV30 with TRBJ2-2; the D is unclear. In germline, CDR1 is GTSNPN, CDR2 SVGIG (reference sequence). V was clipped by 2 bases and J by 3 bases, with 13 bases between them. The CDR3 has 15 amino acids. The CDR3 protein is CAWSLNKPYTGELFF. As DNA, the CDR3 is TGTGCCTGGAGTTTGAATAAACCTTACACCGGGGAGCTGTTTTTT.

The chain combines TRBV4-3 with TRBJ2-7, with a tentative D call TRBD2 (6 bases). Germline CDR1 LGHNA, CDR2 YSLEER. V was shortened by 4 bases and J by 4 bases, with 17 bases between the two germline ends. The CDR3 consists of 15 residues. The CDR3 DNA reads TGCGCCAGCAGCCCCTCGATAGCGGCCTTGTACGAGCAGTACTTC. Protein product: CASSPSIAALYEQYF.

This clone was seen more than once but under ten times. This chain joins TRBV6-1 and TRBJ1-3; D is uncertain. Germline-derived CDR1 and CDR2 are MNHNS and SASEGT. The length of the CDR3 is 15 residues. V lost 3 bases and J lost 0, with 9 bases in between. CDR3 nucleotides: TGTGCCAGCAGTGACACCAGACGCTCTGGAAACACCATATATTTT. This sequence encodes CASSDTRRSGNTIYF.

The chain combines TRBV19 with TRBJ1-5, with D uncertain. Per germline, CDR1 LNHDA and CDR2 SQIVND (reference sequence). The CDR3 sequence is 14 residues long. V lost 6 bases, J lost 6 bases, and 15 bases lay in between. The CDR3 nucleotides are TGTGCCAGTAGGGATCCGGGGTTAATTCAGCCCCAGCATTTT. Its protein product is CASRDPGLIQPQHF.

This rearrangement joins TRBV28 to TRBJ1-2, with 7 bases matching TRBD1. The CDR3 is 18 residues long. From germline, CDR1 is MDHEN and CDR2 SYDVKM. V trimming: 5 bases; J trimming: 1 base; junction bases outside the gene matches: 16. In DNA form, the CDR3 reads TGTGCCAGCAGTCCCCAAAGCCCTTCCAGGGGGTATAACTATGGCTACACCTTC. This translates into CASSPQSPSRGYNYGYTF.

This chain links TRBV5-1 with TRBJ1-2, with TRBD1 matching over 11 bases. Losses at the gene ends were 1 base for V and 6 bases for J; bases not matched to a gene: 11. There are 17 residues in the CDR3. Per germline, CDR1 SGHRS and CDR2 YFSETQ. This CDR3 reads CASSLTGQGVTTDGYTF. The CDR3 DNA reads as TGCGCCAGCAGCTTGACGGGACAGGGGGTCACGACAGATGGCTACACCTTC.

CDR3 coding DNA: TGTGCCATCTTGTCTGGGAACACCGGGGAGCTGTTTTTT. The encoded protein is CAILSGNTGELFF. V and J are TRBV10-3 and TRBJ2-2; D gene unclear. The CDR3 has 13 amino acids. Trimming took off 8 bases at V and 1 base at J, with 8 bases between the two ends. The germline V gene has CDR1 ENHRY and CDR2 SYGVKD.

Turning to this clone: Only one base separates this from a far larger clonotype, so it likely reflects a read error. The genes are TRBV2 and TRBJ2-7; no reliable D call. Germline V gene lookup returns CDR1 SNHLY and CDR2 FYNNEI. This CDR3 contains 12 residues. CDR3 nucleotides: TGTACCACCCAGGCACCTTCCTACGAGCAGTACTTC. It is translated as CTTQAPSYEQYF.

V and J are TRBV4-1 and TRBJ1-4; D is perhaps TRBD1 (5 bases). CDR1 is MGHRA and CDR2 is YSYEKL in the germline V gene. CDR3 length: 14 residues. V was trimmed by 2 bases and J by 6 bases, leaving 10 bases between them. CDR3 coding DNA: TGCGCCAGCAGCCAAAGGACATTGGATGAAAAACTGTTTTTT. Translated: CASSQRTLDEKLFF.

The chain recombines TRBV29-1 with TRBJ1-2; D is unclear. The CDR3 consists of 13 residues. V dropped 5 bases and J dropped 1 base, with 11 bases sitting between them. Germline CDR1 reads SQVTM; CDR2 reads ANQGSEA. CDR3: CSVRREHNYGYTF. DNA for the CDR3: TGCAGCGTTCGGCGCGAGCATAACTATGGCTACACCTTC.

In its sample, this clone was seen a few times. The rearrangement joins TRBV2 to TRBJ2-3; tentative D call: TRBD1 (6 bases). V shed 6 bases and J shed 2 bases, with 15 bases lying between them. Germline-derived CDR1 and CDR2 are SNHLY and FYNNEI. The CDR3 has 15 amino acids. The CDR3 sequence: CASSPRGLSTDTQYF. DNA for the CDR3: TGTGCCAGCAGCCCCAGGGGTCTGTCCACAGATACGCAGTATTTT.

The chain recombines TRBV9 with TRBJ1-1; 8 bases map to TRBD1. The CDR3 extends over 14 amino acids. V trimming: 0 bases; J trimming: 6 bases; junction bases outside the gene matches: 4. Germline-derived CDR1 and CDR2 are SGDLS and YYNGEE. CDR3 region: CASSVEVTGAEAFF. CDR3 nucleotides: TGTGCCAGCAGCGTAGAGGTGACAGGGGCTGAAGCTTTCTTT.

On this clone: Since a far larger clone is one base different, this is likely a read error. The CDR3 nucleotides are TGCAGCGTTGGCTGGGCCGGGGCCAACGTCCTGACTTTC. Protein product: CSVGWAGANVLTF. The V and J genes are TRBV29-1 and TRBJ2-6, with D unresolved. The CDR3 contains 13 residues. Germline values: CDR1 SQVTM, CDR2 ANQGSEA. V gave up 4 bases and J gave up 4 bases, with 8 bases separating them.

The CDR3 bases are TGCAGTGCCCATCCCTACGAGCAGTACTTC. It codes for CSAHPYEQYF. This chain connects TRBV20-1 to TRBJ2-7; unclear D gene. CDR3 length: 10 residues. V lost 6 bases and J 2 bases, leaving 5 bases between the germline ends. The germline V gene has CDR1 DFQATT and CDR2 SNEGSKA (reference sequence).

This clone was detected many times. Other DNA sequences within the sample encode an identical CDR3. The CDR3 loop reads CASRQTAGGSYNEQFF. The DNA of the CDR3 is TGTGCCAGCAGACAAACCGCGGGAGGGTCCTACAATGAGCAGTTCTTC. J is TRBJ2-1 and V is TRBV28; 9 bases are a match to TRBD2. J lost 1 base, V lost 6 bases, and 7 bases had no gene match. Germline assignment: CDR1 MDHEN and CDR2 SYDVKM. The CDR3 has 16 amino acids.